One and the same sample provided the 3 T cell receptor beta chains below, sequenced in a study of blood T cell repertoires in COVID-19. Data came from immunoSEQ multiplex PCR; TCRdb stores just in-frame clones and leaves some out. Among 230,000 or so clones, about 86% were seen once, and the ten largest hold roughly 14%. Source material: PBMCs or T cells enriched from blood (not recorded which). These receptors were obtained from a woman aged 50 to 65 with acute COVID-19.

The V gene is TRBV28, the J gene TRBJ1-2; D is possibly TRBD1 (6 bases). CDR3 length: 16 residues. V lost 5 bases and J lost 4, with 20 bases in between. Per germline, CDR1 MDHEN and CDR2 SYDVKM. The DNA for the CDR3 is TGTGCCAGCAGTGCCCTGGGTGGGGGGGCTTTCTATGGCTACACCTTC. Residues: CASSALGGGAFYGYTF.

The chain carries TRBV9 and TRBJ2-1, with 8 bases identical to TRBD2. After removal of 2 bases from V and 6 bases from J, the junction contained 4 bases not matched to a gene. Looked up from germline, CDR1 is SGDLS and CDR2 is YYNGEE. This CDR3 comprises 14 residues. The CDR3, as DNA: TGTGCCAGCAGCGTTGGGACTAGTCCCAATGAGCAGTTCTTC. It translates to CASSVGTSPNEQFF.

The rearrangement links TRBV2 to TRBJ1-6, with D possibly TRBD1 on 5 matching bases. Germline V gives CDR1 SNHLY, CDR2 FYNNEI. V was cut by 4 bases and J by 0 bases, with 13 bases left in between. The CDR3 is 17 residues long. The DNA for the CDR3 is TGTGCCAGCAGTGGGGGCCCGGTAGCCTCCTATAATTCACCCCTCCACTTT. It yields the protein CASSGGPVASYNSPLHF.